The next 19 T cell receptor beta chains were all read from a single sample in a study of blood T cell repertoires in COVID-19. Clones were read by immunoSEQ multiplex PCR, and TCRdb kept only the in-frame ones, dropping some. The sample has hundreds of thousands of clones; 83% are singletons. The sequencing input was peripheral blood. The receptors derive from a woman aged 45-65 years who had recovered from COVID-19.

This sequence joins TRBV5-1 and TRBJ2-6; D not certain. The CDR3 contains 14 residues. The germline V gene encodes CDR1 SGHRS and CDR2 YFSETQ. V was shortened by 2 bases and J by 0 bases, with 3 bases between the two germline ends. The CDR3 here is CASSFGSGANVLTF. The CDR3 nucleotides are TGCGCCAGCAGCTTCGGCTCTGGGGCCAACGTCCTGACTTTC.

This clone is a singleton in its sample. This rearrangement joins TRBV7-2 to TRBJ2-7, with TRBD1 matching 9 bases. Germline V CDR1 and CDR2: SGHTA, FQGNSA. CDR3 length: 13 residues. V lost 8 bases, J lost 7 bases, and 9 bases stayed unmatched. In DNA form, the CDR3 reads TGTGCCAGCGCCGGGACAGGGATCTTAGAGCAGTACTTC. Protein sequence: CASAGTGILEQYF. The full variable domain, completed using reference TRBV7-2 and TRBJ2-7, is GAGVSQSPSNKVTEKGKDVELRCDPISGHTALYWYRQSLGQGLEFLIYFQGNSAPDKSGLPSDRFSAERTGGSVSTLTIQRTQQEDSAVYLCASAGTGILEQYFGPGTRLTVT.

V usage is TRBV6-5 and J usage is TRBJ2-2; TRBD1 agrees at 7 bases. After removal of 6 bases from V and 6 bases from J, the junction contained 10 bases not matched to a gene. The CDR3 totals 15 residues. The germline V gene encodes CDR1 MNHEY and CDR2 SVGAGI. This chain's CDR3 is CASRSDRDTAGELFF. The CDR3 DNA sequence: TGTGCCAGCAGGAGCGACAGGGATACCGCCGGGGAGCTGTTTTTT.

This clone has a count of ten or more. The V call is TRBV28, the J call TRBJ2-7, with TRBD1 matching 7 bases. V lost 6 bases to trimming and J lost 3 bases; unmatched junction nucleotides: 5. The CDR3 covers 13 residues. Germline CDR1 and CDR2: MDHEN and SYDVKM. The CDR3 region has the DNA TGTGCCAGCAGGACCGGGACAGTCTACGAGCAGTACTTC. Residues: CASRTGTVYEQYF.

Notes on this clone: The sample has other DNA sequences that encode this CDR3 too. The chain recombines TRBV18 with TRBJ1-5, with D maybe TRBD1 (6 bases). V lost 2 bases and J 4 bases, leaving 6 bases between the germline ends. The germline V gene has CDR1 KGHSH and CDR2 LQKENI. The CDR3 spans 13 residues. The CDR3 DNA reads as TGTGCCAGCTCACCAGACAGGAATCAGCCCCAGCATTTT. This gives the protein CASSPDRNQPQHF.

V gene TRBV3-1 (or the pseudogene TRBV3-2) combines with J gene TRBJ1-1; 10 bases agree with TRBD1. The germline CDR1 and CDR2 sequences are LGHDT and YNNKEL (reference sequence). With V trimmed by 6 bases and J by 8 bases, 9 bases remained unmatched. The CDR3 has 14 amino acids. The CDR3 protein is CASRQRDRGAEAFF. CDR3 DNA sequence: TGTGCCAGCAGACAAAGGGACAGGGGTGCGGAAGCTTTCTTT.

V is TRBV4-3 and J is TRBJ1-1; weak D call: TRBD1 (5 bases). Germline-derived CDR1 and CDR2 are LGHNA and YSLEER. V shed 0 bases and J shed 3 bases, with 23 bases lying between them. The CDR3 is 19 amino acids. CDR3 protein: CASSQESGVWRLGDTEAFF. The CDR3 DNA reads as TGCGCCAGCAGCCAAGAAAGTGGGGTTTGGCGCCTAGGGGACACTGAAGCTTTCTTT.

A single count supports this clone. The rearrangement joins TRBV19 to TRBJ2-2; 9 bases align to TRBD1. The CDR3 totals 15 residues. CDR1 and CDR2 from the germline V gene are LNHDA and SQIVND (reference sequence). Losses at the gene ends were 3 bases for V and 3 bases for J; bases not matched to a gene: 2. The CDR3: CASSIWTGDTGELFF. CDR3 DNA sequence: TGTGCCAGTAGTATTTGGACAGGGGACACCGGGGAGCTGTTTTTT.

This clone has just one count. This sequence joins TRBV7-3 and TRBJ2-4, with 8 bases matching TRBD1. The CDR3 covers 13 residues. With 2 bases clipped from V and 7 bases from J, the junction kept 1 base outside the gene matches. Germline values: CDR1 SGHTA, CDR2 FQGTGA. Written as DNA, the CDR3 is TGTGCCAGCAGCTTAGGACAGGGTAACATTCAGTACTTC. Its protein is CASSLGQGNIQYF.

The chain combines TRBV18 with TRBJ2-1, with TRBD2 as a possible D gene (6 bases). Germline assignment: CDR1 KGHSH and CDR2 LQKENI. V dropped 2 bases and J dropped 12 bases, with 11 bases sitting between them. The CDR3 sequence is 12 residues long. In DNA form, the CDR3 reads TGTGCCAGCTCACCAGGCGGGGATTCGCAGTTCTTC. Protein sequence: CASSPGGDSQFF.

In this sample, this clone turned up once. The chain employs TRBV6-1 and TRBJ2-3; 8 bases are shared with TRBD1. V lost 4 bases and J lost 3; bases outside the gene matches: 9. Germline lookup yields CDR1 MNHNS and CDR2 SASEGT. CDR3 size: 16 residues. The CDR3 protein is CASSGGTGGRTDTQYF. CDR3 in DNA: TGTGCCAGCAGTGGGGGGACAGGCGGTAGGACAGATACGCAGTATTTT.

The chain combines TRBV7-8 with TRBJ2-7; no firm D call. The V gene lost 5 bases and the J gene lost 3 bases, with 8 bases spanning the gap. Germline CDR1 and CDR2: SGHVS and FQNEAQ. The CDR3 length is 12 residues. The CDR3 region has the DNA TGTGCCAGCAGCCACTCCAACTACGAGCAGTACTTC. This sequence encodes CASSHSNYEQYF.

The chain combines TRBV2 with TRBJ1-2; the D gene is possibly TRBD1 (5 bases). The CDR3 sequence is 15 residues long. Germline V gene sequence: CDR1 SNHLY, CDR2 FYNNEI. Trimming shortened V by 3 bases and J by 4 bases, and 15 bases separated the two germline ends. CDR3 nucleotides: TGTGCCAGCAGTGATCAGGGTGTCCTATCCTATGGCTACACCTTC. Translated: CASSDQGVLSYGYTF.

The chain links TRBV7-6 to TRBJ2-7; 9 bases map to TRBD1. This CDR3 spans 15 amino acids. The V gene end was trimmed by 4 bases and the J gene end by 3 bases; junction bases not matched to a gene: 7. CDR1 and CDR2 from the germline V gene are SGHVS and FNYEAQ. This CDR3 reads CASSSLRGQGYEQYF. CDR3 sequence (DNA): TGTGCCAGCAGCTCACTAAGGGGACAGGGCTACGAGCAGTACTTC.

The gene calls are TRBV7-6 and TRBJ1-1; D gene uncertain. The CDR3 length is 20 residues. Trimming took off 5 bases at V and 4 bases at J, with 32 bases between the two ends. CDR1 is SGHVS, CDR2 FNYEAQ, per germline. In DNA, the CDR3 is TGTGCCAGCAGCCCTGGTCCCAACGGCCCCCGCGGGGTACGGACCACTGAAGCTTTCTTT. Translation: CASSPGPNGPRGVRTTEAFF.

The chain has TRBV24-1 and TRBJ2-5, with TRBD2 matching 14 bases. The CDR3 spans 17 residues. V shed 5 bases, J shed 3 bases, and the junction held 7 bases outside the gene matches. Germline-derived CDR1 and CDR2 are KGHDR and SFDVKD. Written as DNA, the CDR3 is TGTGCCACCAGTGGAGGGACTAGCGGGAGTGGAGAAGAGACCCAGTACTTC. This sequence encodes CATSGGTSGSGEETQYF.

The chain joins TRBV15 to TRBJ1-1, with D perhaps TRBD1 (5 bases). The CDR3 is 14 amino acids. Trimming stripped 0 bases from V and 5 bases from J, with 10 bases between. In germline, CDR1 is LNHNV, CDR2 YYDKDF (reference sequence). The CDR3 DNA reads TGTGCCACCAGCAGAGATATGAAGGGGACTGAAGCTTTCTTT. This codes for CATSRDMKGTEAFF.

V gene TRBV19 combines with J gene TRBJ2-2; maybe TRBD2 (5 bases). The ends were cut back, 3 bases at V and 7 bases at J, with 12 bases in the middle. CDR3 length: 14 amino acids. CDR1 is LNHDA and CDR2 is SQIVND in the germline V gene (reference sequence). The CDR3 region has the DNA TGTGCCAGTAGTATGGGCGGGCAGCACGGGGAGCTGTTTTTT. Its translation is CASSMGGQHGELFF.

The J gene is TRBJ1-1, the V gene TRBV30; D remains ambiguous. V lost 5 bases to trimming and J lost 1 base, with 5 bases between them. The germline V gene has CDR1 GTSNPN and CDR2 SVGIG (reference sequence). CDR3 length: 11 residues. Here the CDR3 reads CAWAQNTEAFF. CDR3 bases: TGTGCCTGGGCCCAGAACACTGAAGCTTTCTTT.